A selection of T cell receptor beta chains follows, all from one sample in a study of beta chain features in type 1 diabetes. Here immunoSEQ multiplex PCR was the method, and the copy in TCRdb shows in-frame clones only, minus some. This sample has approximately 170,000 clones; less than 9.5% occur once, and the top ten carry roughly 0.97%. Specimen: central memory CD4+ T cells from blood. Source of these receptors: a woman in her 40s with type 1 diabetes. Each CDR3 is given with its conserved first and last residue. Each record gives: clone size, V gene, CDR3 length, D gene, J gene, CDR3 DNA, CDR3 protein. The D gene is left open where the match is weak. Clone size is not always given. Where it is, it says once, few, many or a class for expanded clones.

size: NA; V: TRBV7-6; length: 18; D: NA; J: TRBJ2-2; DNA: TGTGCCAGCAGCTCCGCCCCGGCGGGGGCTACGAACACCGGGGAGCTGTTTTTT; CDR3: CASSSAPAGATNTGELFF
size: few; V: TRBV2; length: 12; D: NA; J: TRBJ1-4; DNA: TGTGCCAGCAAACGGAGTAATGAAAAACTGTTTTTT; CDR3: CASKRSNEKLFF
size: NA; V: TRBV28; length: 18; D: TRBD1; J: TRBJ1-6; DNA: TGTGCCAGCAGTTGGCCCCGGGACAGGGGGTTTGGAGGGTCACCCCTCCACTTT; CDR3: CASSWPRDRGFGGSPLHF
size: few; V: TRBV4-1; length: 18; D: TRBD1; J: TRBJ2-7; DNA: TGCGCCAGCAGCCAGACCCCGGGACAGGCCTCCTCTACCTACGAGCAGTACTTC; CDR3: CASSQTPGQASSTYEQYF
size: few; V: TRBV5-6; length: 15; D: TRBD1; J: TRBJ2-7; DNA: TGTGCCAGCAGCCTTTGGAGGGACAGGGGCCACGAGCAGTACTTC; CDR3: CASSLWRDRGHEQYF
size: NA; V: TRBV7-2; length: 16; D: TRBD2; J: TRBJ2-3; DNA: TGTGCCAGCAGCCCTGCCTCTGCGGGAGGGCTGATTACGCAGTATTTT; CDR3: CASSPASAGGLITQYF
size: few; V: TRBV28; length: 14; D: NA; J: TRBJ1-4; DNA: TGTGCCAGCAGTTTAGAGGCCGTAAGGGAAAAACTGTTTTTT; CDR3: CASSLEAVREKLFF
size: NA; V: TRBV7-9; length: 16; D: TRBD2; J: TRBJ2-5; DNA: TGTGCCAGCAGCATAGGGACTAGCGCAGAGCAAGAGACCCAGTACTTC; CDR3: CASSIGTSAEQETQYF
size: few; V: TRBV27; length: 15; D: NA; J: TRBJ1-1; DNA: TGTGCCAGCAGGCGGCGACAGACCATGAACACTGAAGCTTTCTTT; CDR3: CASRRRQTMNTEAFF
size: NA; V: TRBV30; length: 11; D: NA; J: TRBJ1-4; DNA: TGTGCCTGCTCGGGGAGTGAAAAACTGTTTTTT; CDR3: CACSGSEKLFF
size: few; V: TRBV6-5; length: 13; D: TRBD1; J: TRBJ1-2; DNA: TGTGCCAGCAGCAACAGGGGTGGCTATGGCTACACCTTC; CDR3: CASSNRGGYGYTF
size: NA; V: TRBV2; length: 15; D: TRBD2; J: TRBJ2-1; DNA: TGTGCCAGCAGTGAAGACTGGGCGGGAGCAAGTGAGCAGTTCTTC; CDR3: CASSEDWAGASEQFF
size: few; V: TRBV5-1; length: 15; D: TRBD2; J: TRBJ2-5; DNA: TGCGCCACCCAGCGACTAGCGGGAGATGTCGAGACCCAGTACTTC; CDR3: CATQRLAGDVETQYF
size: NA; V: TRBV7-9; length: 16; D: NA; J: TRBJ1-5; DNA: TGTGCCAGCAGCTTAGGGTGGCGGGGGGACAATCAGCCCCAGCATTTT; CDR3: CASSLGWRGDNQPQHF
size: few; V: TRBV15; length: 16; D: NA; J: TRBJ1-2; DNA: TGTGCCACCAGCTCATCAGCGGGAGGTGCCCTGAGGGGCTACACCTTC; CDR3: CATSSSAGGALRGYTF
size: NA; V: TRBV5-8; length: 14; D: NA; J: TRBJ2-1; DNA: TGTGCCAGCAGCGCTAGACTAGTTTCAAATGAGCAGTTCTTC; CDR3: CASSARLVSNEQFF
size: NA; V: TRBV6-4; length: 13; D: NA; J: TRBJ2-6; DNA: TGTGCCAGCAGTGCGTCTGGGGCCAACGTCCTGACTTTC; CDR3: CASSASGANVLTF
size: NA; V: TRBV18; length: 15; D: NA; J: TRBJ2-2; DNA: TGTGCCAGCTCACCACGGGCAGCACCGAGCGGGGAGCTGTTTTTT; CDR3: CASSPRAAPSGELFF
size: few; V: TRBV4-2; length: 17; D: NA; J: TRBJ1-2; DNA: TGTGCCAGCAGCCAAGCCCACGGCTCCCCTGGGAGCTATGGCTACACCTTC; CDR3: CASSQAHGSPGSYGYTF
size: few; V: TRBV7-9; length: 12; D: NA; J: TRBJ1-1; DNA: TGTGCCAGCAGCTTGGAGGGACCTGAAGCTTTCTTT; CDR3: CASSLEGPEAFF
size: few; V: TRBV30; length: 13; D: TRBD1; J: TRBJ1-1; DNA: TGTGCCTCGTCCGGACAGGTAGGGACTGAAGCTTTCTTT; CDR3: CASSGQVGTEAFF
size: few; V: TRBV15; length: 15; D: NA; J: TRBJ2-1; DNA: TGTGCCACCAGCAACTCAATTCCCTCCTACAATGAGCAGTTCTTC; CDR3: CATSNSIPSYNEQFF
size: few; V: TRBV7-9; length: 14; D: TRBD2; J: TRBJ2-2; DNA: TGTGCCAGCATCCCGGGACTAGCGACCGGGGAGCTGTTTTTT; CDR3: CASIPGLATGELFF
size: many; V: TRBV5-1; length: 15; D: NA; J: TRBJ1-1; DNA: TGCGCCAGCAGCTTGGCTATCGGGATGAGCACTGAAGCTTTCTTT; CDR3: CASSLAIGMSTEAFF
size: few; V: TRBV5-1; length: 17; D: NA; J: TRBJ2-2; DNA: TGCGCCAGCAGCATGCGACAGGAGACGCCCTACACCGGGGAGCTGTTTTTT; CDR3: CASSMRQETPYTGELFF
size: medium-sized; V: TRBV7-9; length: 15; D: TRBD1; J: TRBJ1-1; DNA: TGTGCCAGCAGCTTGGCCCGGACAGGGAACACTGAAGCTTTCTTT; CDR3: CASSLARTGNTEAFF
size: NA; V: TRBV2; length: 12; D: NA; J: TRBJ1-2; DNA: TGTGCCAGCAATCCCCAACGGGGTGGCTACACCTTC; CDR3: CASNPQRGGYTF
size: few; V: TRBV15; length: 12; D: NA; J: TRBJ2-1; DNA: TGTGCCACCGCTCACTGGGAGAATGAGCAGTTCTTC; CDR3: CATAHWENEQFF
size: few; V: TRBV29-1; length: 12; D: NA; J: TRBJ2-7; DNA: TGCAGCGTTTTAAACTCTCCCTACGAGCAGTACTTC; CDR3: CSVLNSPYEQYF
size: few; V: TRBV6-1; length: 14; D: NA; J: TRBJ2-7; DNA: TGTGCCGCCCGTGGCCAGCGGAGCTCCTACGAGCAGTACTTC; CDR3: CAARGQRSSYEQYF
size: few; V: TRBV10-2; length: 15; D: TRBD2; J: TRBJ2-1; DNA: TGCGCCAGCAGTACTAGCGGGATGGGCCACAATGAGCAGTTCTTC; CDR3: CASSTSGMGHNEQFF
size: few; V: TRBV11-2; length: 14; D: NA; J: TRBJ2-2; DNA: TGTGCCAGCAGCGTAGACAGGAACACCGGGGAGCTGTTTTTT; CDR3: CASSVDRNTGELFF
size: few; V: TRBV5-4; length: 15; D: NA; J: TRBJ2-3; DNA: TGTGCCAGCAGCCCACAGGGTGCGTCCTTGGATACGCAGTATTTT; CDR3: CASSPQGASLDTQYF
size: few; V: TRBV5-1; length: 14; D: TRBD1; J: TRBJ2-7; DNA: TGCGCCAGCAGGGCACAGGGGGAAGGCTACGAGCAGTACTTC; CDR3: CASRAQGEGYEQYF
size: NA; V: TRBV29-1; length: 16; D: TRBD1; J: TRBJ1-1; DNA: TGCAGCGTTGTAGGAACTCAGGGGGCGTGGGACACTGAAGCTTTCTTT; CDR3: CSVVGTQGAWDTEAFF
size: few; V: TRBV5-4; length: 16; D: TRBD2; J: TRBJ2-1; DNA: TGTGCCAGCAGCTTGGCCGGGAGGGCGGCCTACAATGAGCAGTTCTTC; CDR3: CASSLAGRAAYNEQFF
size: few; V: TRBV5-1; length: 11; D: NA; J: TRBJ2-7; DNA: TGCGCCAGCAGCGGGGAGGAAGAGCAGTACTTC; CDR3: CASSGEEEQYF
size: NA; V: TRBV7-9; length: 14; D: NA; J: TRBJ2-5; DNA: TGTGCCAGCAGCTTGATTTCAGAGGGAGAGACCCAGTACTTC; CDR3: CASSLISEGETQYF
size: NA; V: TRBV29-1; length: 15; D: TRBD2; J: TRBJ2-7; DNA: TGCAGCGTTGAGTCTTTAGCGGGGGCTTCCTACGAGCAGTACTTC; CDR3: CSVESLAGASYEQYF
size: NA; V: TRBV5-1; length: 15; D: TRBD1; J: TRBJ1-1; DNA: TGCGCCAGCAGCTTACTGACAGGGGGGACCACTGAAGCTTTCTTT; CDR3: CASSLLTGGTTEAFF
size: NA; V: TRBV7-9; length: 16; D: TRBD2; J: TRBJ2-7; DNA: TGTGCCAGCAGCTTCAGCTACGGGCGGGGGGGGTACGAGCAGTACTTC; CDR3: CASSFSYGRGGYEQYF
size: NA; V: TRBV5-6; length: 11; D: NA; J: TRBJ2-3; DNA: TGTGCCAGCAGCTTGCGAGATACGCAGTATTTT; CDR3: CASSLRDTQYF
size: few; V: TRBV5-1; length: 12; D: NA; J: TRBJ1-1; DNA: TGCGCCAGCGCCCGACGGGAGGATGAAGCTTTCTTT; CDR3: CASARREDEAFF
size: few; V: TRBV5-4; length: 13; D: NA; J: TRBJ1-1; DNA: TGCGCCAGCAGCCTGACAGTGAACACTGAAGCTTTCTTT; CDR3: CASSLTVNTEAFF
size: NA; V: TRBV2; length: 14; D: NA; J: TRBJ2-6; DNA: TGTGCCAGCCTATTCACAGGCGGGGCCAACGTCCTGACTTTC; CDR3: CASLFTGGANVLTF
size: NA; V: TRBV4-1; length: 18; D: TRBD1; J: TRBJ1-1; DNA: TGCGCCAGCAGCCCGAGAACAGGGGGCGCTCGGGGGGGCACTGAAGCTTTCTTT; CDR3: CASSPRTGGARGGTEAFF
size: few; V: TRBV4-3; length: 16; D: TRBD2; J: TRBJ2-2; DNA: TGCGCCAGCAGCCAACTAGCGGGAGAGGGGACCGGGGAGCTGTTTTTT; CDR3: CASSQLAGEGTGELFF
size: NA; V: TRBV11-2; length: 14; D: NA; J: TRBJ1-1; DNA: TGTGCCAGCAGCTCGAGGGAGGGTTGGACTGAAGCTTTCTTT; CDR3: CASSSREGWTEAFF
size: few; V: TRBV18; length: 17; D: TRBD1; J: TRBJ2-3; DNA: TGTGCCAGCTCCGGTTCTTCCGGACAGGCCCGGGGAGATACGCAGTATTTT; CDR3: CASSGSSGQARGDTQYF
size: NA; V: TRBV7-2; length: 15; D: TRBD1; J: TRBJ1-5; DNA: TGTGCCAGCAGCTTATATTCAGGGGGCGGTCAGCCCCAGCATTTT; CDR3: CASSLYSGGGQPQHF